A selection of T cell receptor beta chains follows, all from one sample in a study of T cells expressing NK-cell markers. TCRdb reprocessed the 5' RACE reads and keeps a single row for each CDR3 protein, giving no DNA. The ten most abundant clones cover about 3.6% of a sample with about 540,000 distinct CDR3 sequences. The source material was blood T cells: a sorted CD56 or NKG2C T cell subset, CD4+ or CD8+ T cells, or bulk PBMC T cells (not recorded which). The receptor source for this set is a man aged 18 to 29 in good health. Both conserved end residues are part of each CDR3.

J gene	V gene	CDR3 protein
TRBJ2-7	TRBV7-2	CASSLGGEAHFYEQYF
TRBJ1-4	TRBV7-8	CASSFSGTGSEKLFF
TRBJ2-1	TRBV7-8	CASSDGTSGIVEQFF
TRBJ1-5	TRBV10-2	CVSRLGDQPQHF
TRBJ1-1	TRBV11-1	CASSLEPAGVYAEAFF
TRBJ2-3	TRBV5-1	CASSLAALVSADTQYF
TRBJ2-3	TRBV15	CATSRPIDTQYF
TRBJ2-3	TRBV15	CATSTAAGGEADTQYF
TRBJ2-7	TRBV6-5	CASSWLAGGPGDEQYF
TRBJ2-3	TRBV5-1	CASSSLRSSTDTQYF
TRBJ2-1	TRBV4-1	CASSQELAGGYEQFF
TRBJ1-1	TRBV10-3	CAISAPGQRSFF
TRBJ2-1	TRBV29-1	CSAEEGVGEQFF
TRBJ2-5	TRBV12-3/TRBV12-4	CASSLFAGWAETQYF
TRBJ2-1	TRBV5-6	CASSRGQGDNEQFF